This record concerns one TCR beta chain sequence. As yet, its antigen is unknown. The sample originates from a study of cytomegalovirus exposure and HLA in healthy donors. Whole-study findings and limits: No immune exposure information besides CMV serostatus was available. Many donors shared some public TCRs, even though most TCR sequences were rare. Apparent HLA restriction characterized most CMV-associated TCR beta chains in a later analysis. Previous analysis showed most TCR beta V segments were productive about 90% or about 30% of the time.

V lost 1 base and J 3 bases, leaving 9 bases between the germline ends. Looked up from germline, CDR1 is SEHNR and CDR2 is FQNEAQ (reference sequence). The CDR3 totals 14 residues. 60 Vbeta and 13 Jbeta primers were used in PCR. Repertoires were generated with immunoSEQ multiplex PCR, while TCRdb's copy carries only in-frame clones and drops some. This table holds some 200,000 clones, approximately 9.5% found once. This rearrangement joins TRBV7-9 to TRBJ1-2; a weak D match, TRBD1 (6 bases). This sequence originates from a woman aged 25 to 39 in good health and CMV-seropositive. What was sequenced was PBMCs. The CDR3 nucleotides read TGTGCCAGCAGCTTAGAACAGGGAGACTATGGCTACACCTTC. It codes for CASSLEQGDYGYTF.